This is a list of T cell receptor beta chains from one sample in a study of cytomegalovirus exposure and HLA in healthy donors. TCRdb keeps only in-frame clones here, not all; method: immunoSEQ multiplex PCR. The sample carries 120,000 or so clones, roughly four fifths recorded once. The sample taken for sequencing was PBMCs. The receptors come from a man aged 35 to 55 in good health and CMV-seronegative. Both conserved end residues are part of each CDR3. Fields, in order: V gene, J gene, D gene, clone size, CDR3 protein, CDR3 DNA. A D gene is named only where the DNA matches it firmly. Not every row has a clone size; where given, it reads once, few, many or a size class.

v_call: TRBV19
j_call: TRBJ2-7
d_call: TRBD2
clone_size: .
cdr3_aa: CASRAGGTYEQYF
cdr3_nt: TGTGCCAGTAGGGCCGGGGGGACCTACGAGCAGTACTTC

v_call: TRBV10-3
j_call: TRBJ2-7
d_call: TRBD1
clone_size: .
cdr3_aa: CAISESTQGSYEQYF
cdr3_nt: TGTGCCATCAGTGAGTCGACACAGGGGTCCTACGAGCAGTACTTC

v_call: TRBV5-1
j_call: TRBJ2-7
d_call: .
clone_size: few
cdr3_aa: CASSHSYEQYF
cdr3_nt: TGCGCCAGCAGCCACTCCTACGAGCAGTACTTC

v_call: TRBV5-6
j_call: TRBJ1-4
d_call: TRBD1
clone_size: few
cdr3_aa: CASSSQGARYEKLFF
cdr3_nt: TGTGCCAGCAGCTCCCAGGGGGCGCGTTATGAAAAACTGTTTTTT

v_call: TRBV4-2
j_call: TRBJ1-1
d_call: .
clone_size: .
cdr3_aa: CASSLGDTEAFF
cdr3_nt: TGTGCCAGCAGCCTCGGTGACACTGAAGCTTTCTTT

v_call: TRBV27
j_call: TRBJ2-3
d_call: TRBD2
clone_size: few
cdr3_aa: CASSSGASGRPTQYF
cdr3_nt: TGTGCCAGCTCATCCGGGGCTAGCGGGAGGCCCACGCAGTATTTT

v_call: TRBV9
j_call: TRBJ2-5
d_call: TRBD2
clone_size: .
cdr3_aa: CASSVAGASGVQETQYF
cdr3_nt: TGTGCCAGCAGCGTAGCTGGCGCTAGCGGGGTCCAAGAGACCCAGTACTTC

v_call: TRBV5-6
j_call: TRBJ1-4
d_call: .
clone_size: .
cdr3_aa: CASSLGVATNEKLFF
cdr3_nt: TGTGCCAGCAGCTTGGGTGTCGCAACTAATGAAAAACTGTTTTTT

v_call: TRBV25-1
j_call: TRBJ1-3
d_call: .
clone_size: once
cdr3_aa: CASTGSGNTIYF
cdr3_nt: TGTGCCAGCACGGGCTCTGGAAACACCATATATTTT

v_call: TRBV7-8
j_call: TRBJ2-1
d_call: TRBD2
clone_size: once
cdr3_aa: CASSFPSGGMNEQFF
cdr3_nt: TGTGCCAGCAGCTTTCCTAGCGGAGGAATGAATGAGCAGTTCTTC

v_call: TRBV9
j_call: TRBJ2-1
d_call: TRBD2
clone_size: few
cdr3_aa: CASSQGGGMGNDEQFF
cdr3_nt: TGTGCCAGCTCCCAGGGCGGGGGGATGGGGAACGATGAGCAGTTCTTC

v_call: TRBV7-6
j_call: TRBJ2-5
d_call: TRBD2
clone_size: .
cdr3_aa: CASSLQAGRQETQYF
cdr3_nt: TGTGCCAGCAGCTTACAAGCGGGGAGGCAAGAGACCCAGTACTTC

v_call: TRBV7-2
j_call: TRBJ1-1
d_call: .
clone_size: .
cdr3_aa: CASRQDMNTEAFF
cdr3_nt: TGTGCCAGCAGGCAAGACATGAACACTGAAGCTTTCTTT

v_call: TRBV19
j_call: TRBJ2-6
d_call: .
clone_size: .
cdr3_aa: CASSQRGGANGLTF
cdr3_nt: TGTGCCAGTAGTCAGCGTGGCGGGGCCAACGGCCTGACTTTC

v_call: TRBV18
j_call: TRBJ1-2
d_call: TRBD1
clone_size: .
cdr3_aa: CASSPPPGQSNYGYTF
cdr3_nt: TGTGCCAGCTCACCACCGCCGGGACAGTCTAACTATGGCTACACCTTC

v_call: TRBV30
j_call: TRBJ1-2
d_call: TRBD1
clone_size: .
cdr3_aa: CAWSVSGQGYGYTF
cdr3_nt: TGTGCCTGGAGTGTCTCGGGACAGGGCTATGGCTACACCTTC

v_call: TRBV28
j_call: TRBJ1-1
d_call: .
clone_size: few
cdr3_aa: CASTSLQGWGLNTEAFF
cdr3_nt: TGTGCCAGCACCAGTTTACAGGGTTGGGGATTGAACACTGAAGCTTTCTTT

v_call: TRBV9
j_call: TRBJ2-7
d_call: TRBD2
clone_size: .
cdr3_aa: CASSPQSGNVEQYF
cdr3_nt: TGTGCCAGCAGCCCACAGAGCGGGAATGTCGAGCAGTACTTC

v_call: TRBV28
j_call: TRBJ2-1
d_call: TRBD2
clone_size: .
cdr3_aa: CASQASGRHNEQFF
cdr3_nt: TGTGCCAGCCAAGCTAGCGGGAGACACAATGAGCAGTTCTTC

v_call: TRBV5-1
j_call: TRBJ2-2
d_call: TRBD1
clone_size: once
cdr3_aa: CASSLQGSGELFF
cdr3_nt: TGCGCCAGCAGCTTACAGGGGTCCGGGGAGCTGTTTTTT

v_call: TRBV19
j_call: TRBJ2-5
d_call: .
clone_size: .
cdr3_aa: CASSIGGETQYF
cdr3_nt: TGTGCCAGTAGTATAGGCGGGGAGACCCAGTACTTC

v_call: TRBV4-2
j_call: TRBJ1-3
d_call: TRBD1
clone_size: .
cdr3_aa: CASSQGQGVSGNTIYF
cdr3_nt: TGTGCCAGCAGCCAAGGACAGGGGGTTTCTGGAAACACCATATATTTT

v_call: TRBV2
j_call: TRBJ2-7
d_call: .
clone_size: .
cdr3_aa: CASSDPGSPYEQYF
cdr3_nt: TGTGCCAGCAGTGATCCAGGGTCCCCCTACGAGCAGTACTTC

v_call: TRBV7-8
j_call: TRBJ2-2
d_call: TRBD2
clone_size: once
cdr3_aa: CASSLAVWASGSTGELFF
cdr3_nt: TGTGCCAGCAGCTTAGCGGTATGGGCTAGCGGGTCGACCGGGGAGCTGTTTTTT

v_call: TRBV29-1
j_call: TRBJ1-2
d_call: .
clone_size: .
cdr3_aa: CSVEQGYGYTF
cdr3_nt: TGCAGCGTTGAACAGGGGTATGGCTACACCTTC

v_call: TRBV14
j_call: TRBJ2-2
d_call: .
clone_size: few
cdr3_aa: CASSHGTSHTGELFF
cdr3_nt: TGTGCCAGCAGCCATGGTACTAGCCACACCGGGGAGCTGTTTTTT

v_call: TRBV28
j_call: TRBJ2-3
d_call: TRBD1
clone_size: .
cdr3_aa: CASPPGQGSPDTQYF
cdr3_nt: TGTGCCAGCCCCCCGGGACAGGGGTCCCCAGATACGCAGTATTTT

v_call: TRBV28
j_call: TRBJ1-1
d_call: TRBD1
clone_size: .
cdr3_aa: CASTPRLLSAGQTNTEAFF
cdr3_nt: TGTGCCAGCACGCCGAGGCTCTTATCGGCGGGACAGACGAACACTGAAGCTTTCTTT